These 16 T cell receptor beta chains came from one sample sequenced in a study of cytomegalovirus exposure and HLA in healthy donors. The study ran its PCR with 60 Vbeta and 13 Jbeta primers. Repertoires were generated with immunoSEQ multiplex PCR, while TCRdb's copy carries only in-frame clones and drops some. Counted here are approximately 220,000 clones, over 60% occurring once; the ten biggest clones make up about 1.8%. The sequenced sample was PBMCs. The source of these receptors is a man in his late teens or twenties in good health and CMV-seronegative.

For the CDR3, the DNA is TGTGCCAGCAGCTTAGGGGACAGAGCTGGCTACACCTTC. Translating gives CASSLGDRAGYTF. J is TRBJ1-2 and V is TRBV11-3, with 7 bases matching TRBD1. V trimming: 1 base; J trimming: 7 bases; junction bases outside the gene matches: 3. This CDR3 is built from 13 residues. The germline V gene has CDR1 SGHNT and CDR2 YENEEA.

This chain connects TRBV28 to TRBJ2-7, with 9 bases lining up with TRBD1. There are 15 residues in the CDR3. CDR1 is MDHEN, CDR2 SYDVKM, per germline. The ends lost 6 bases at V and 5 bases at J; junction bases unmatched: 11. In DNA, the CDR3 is TGTGCCAGCAGCTCCCCCCGGACAGGGGTGGACGAGCAGTACTTC. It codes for CASSSPRTGVDEQYF.

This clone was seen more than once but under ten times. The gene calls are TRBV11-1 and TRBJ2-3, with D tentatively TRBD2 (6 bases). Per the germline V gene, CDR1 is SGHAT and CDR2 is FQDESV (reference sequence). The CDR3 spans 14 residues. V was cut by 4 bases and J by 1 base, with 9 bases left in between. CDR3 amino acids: CASSSGEGTDTQYF. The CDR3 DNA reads TGTGCCAGCAGCTCTGGGGAGGGCACAGATACGCAGTATTTT.

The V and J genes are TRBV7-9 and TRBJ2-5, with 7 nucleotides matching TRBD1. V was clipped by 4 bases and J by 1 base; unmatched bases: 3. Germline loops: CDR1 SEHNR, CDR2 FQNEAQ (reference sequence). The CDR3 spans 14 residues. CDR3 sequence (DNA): TGTGCCAGCAGCTCTAGACAGGGCCAAGAGACCCAGTACTTC. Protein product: CASSSRQGQETQYF.

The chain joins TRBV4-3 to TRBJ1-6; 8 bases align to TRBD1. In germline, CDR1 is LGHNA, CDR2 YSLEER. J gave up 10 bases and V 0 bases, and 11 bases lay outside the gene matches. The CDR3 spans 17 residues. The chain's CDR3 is CASSQDSPTGGISPLHF. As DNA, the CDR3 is TGCGCCAGCAGCCAAGATTCTCCCACAGGGGGTATATCACCCCTCCACTTT.

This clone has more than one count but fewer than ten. The DNA for the CDR3 is TGTGCCAGCAGCTCGGCAGGGGGGATCAATCAGCCCCAGCATTTT. Translation: CASSSAGGINQPQHF. The chain combines TRBV7-9 with TRBJ1-5, with 7 bases matching TRBD1. Germline CDR1 SEHNR, CDR2 FQNEAQ (reference sequence). CDR3 length: 15 amino acids. The V segment lost 4 bases and the J segment 3 bases; nucleotides outside the gene matches: 6.

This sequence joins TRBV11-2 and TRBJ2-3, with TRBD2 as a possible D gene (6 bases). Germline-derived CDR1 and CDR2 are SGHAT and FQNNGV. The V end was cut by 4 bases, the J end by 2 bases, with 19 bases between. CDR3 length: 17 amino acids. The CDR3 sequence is CASSSFPLGLNTDTQYF. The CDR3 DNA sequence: TGTGCCAGCAGCTCTTTTCCACTCGGACTAAACACAGATACGCAGTATTTT.

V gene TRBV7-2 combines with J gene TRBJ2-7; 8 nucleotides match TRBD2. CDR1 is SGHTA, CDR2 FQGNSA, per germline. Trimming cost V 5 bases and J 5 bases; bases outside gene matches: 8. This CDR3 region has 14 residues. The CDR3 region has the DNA TGTGCCAGCAGCATCCTCGGGGGGGGTGACGAGCAGTACTTC. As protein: CASSILGGGDEQYF.

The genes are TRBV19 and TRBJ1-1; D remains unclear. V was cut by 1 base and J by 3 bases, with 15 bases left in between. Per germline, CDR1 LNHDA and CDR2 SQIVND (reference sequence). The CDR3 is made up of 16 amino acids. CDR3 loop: CASSIGPFGTDTEAFF. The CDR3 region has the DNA TGTGCCAGTAGTATAGGTCCGTTCGGTACCGACACTGAAGCTTTCTTT.

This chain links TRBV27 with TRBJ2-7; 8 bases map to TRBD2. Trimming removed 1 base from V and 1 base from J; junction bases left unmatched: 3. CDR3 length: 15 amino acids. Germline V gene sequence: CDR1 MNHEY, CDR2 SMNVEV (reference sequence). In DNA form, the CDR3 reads TGTGCCAGCAGTTTATATCCTAGCGGGTCCTACGAGCAGTACTTC. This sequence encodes CASSLYPSGSYEQYF.

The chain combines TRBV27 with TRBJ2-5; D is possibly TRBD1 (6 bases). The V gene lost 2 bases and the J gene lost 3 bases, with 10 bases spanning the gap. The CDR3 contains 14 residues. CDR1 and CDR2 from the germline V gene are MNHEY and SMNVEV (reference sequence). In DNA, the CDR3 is TGTGCCAGCAGTTTAATGGGGGCCGAAGAGACCCAGTACTTC. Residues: CASSLMGAEETQYF.

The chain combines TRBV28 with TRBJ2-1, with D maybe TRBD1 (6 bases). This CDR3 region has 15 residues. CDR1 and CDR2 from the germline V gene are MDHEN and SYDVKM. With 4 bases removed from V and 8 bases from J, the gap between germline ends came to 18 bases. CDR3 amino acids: CASSSWTVLRDEQFF. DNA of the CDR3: TGTGCCAGCAGTTCTTGGACAGTATTAAGGGATGAGCAGTTCTTC.

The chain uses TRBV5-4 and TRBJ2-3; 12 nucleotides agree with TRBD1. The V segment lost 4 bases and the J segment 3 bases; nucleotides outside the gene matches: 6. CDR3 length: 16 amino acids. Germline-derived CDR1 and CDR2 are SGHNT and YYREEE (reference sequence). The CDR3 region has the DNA TGTGCCAGCAGCCCGGGACAGGGGGCGCAAACAGATACGCAGTATTTT. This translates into CASSPGQGAQTDTQYF.

The CDR3 here is CASSIYPAGVVTDTQYF. CDR3 nucleotides: TGTGCCAGTAGTATATATCCAGCGGGAGTGGTCACAGATACGCAGTATTTT. This rearrangement joins TRBV19 to TRBJ2-3, with TRBD2 matching over 8 bases. The ends lost 2 bases at V and 2 bases at J; junction bases unmatched: 9. The CDR3 loop spans 17 amino acids. The germline CDR1 and CDR2 sequences are LNHDA and SQIVND (reference sequence).

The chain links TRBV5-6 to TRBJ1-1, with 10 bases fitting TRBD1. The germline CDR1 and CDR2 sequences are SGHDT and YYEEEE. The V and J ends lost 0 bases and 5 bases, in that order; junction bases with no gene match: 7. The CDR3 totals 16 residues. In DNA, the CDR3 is TGTGCCAGCAGCTTGGAGAGGGGACAGGGGACTACTGAAGCTTTCTTT. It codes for CASSLERGQGTTEAFF.

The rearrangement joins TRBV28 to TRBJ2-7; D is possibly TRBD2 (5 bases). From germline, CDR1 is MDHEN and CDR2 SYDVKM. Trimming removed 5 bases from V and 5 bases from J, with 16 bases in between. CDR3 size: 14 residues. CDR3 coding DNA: TGTGCCAGCAGTCCAACTAGTATCGTAAACGAGCAGTACTTC. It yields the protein CASSPTSIVNEQYF.